This entry features one TCR beta chain sequence. Profiling relied on immunoSEQ multiplex PCR, and the TCRdb table lists in-frame clones only, not all of them. The repertoire has about 160,000 clones, approximately 90% of them found once; the top ten carry more than 10%. This sample was taken from a study of control samples from healthy donors and cancer patients. This clonotype was sampled from a man aged 25-40 years in good health. Source material: blood.

Here the CDR3 DNA reads TGCGCCAGCAGCTTCACTCCGGGACTAGCCACCTCCGGTAATGAGCAGTTCTTC. It specifies CASSFTPGLATSGNEQFF. The V gene is TRBV5-1, the J gene TRBJ2-1, with 9 bases identical to TRBD2. From germline, CDR1 is SGHRS and CDR2 YFSETQ. The V and J ends lost 2 bases and 7 bases, in that order; junction bases with no gene match: 16. The CDR3 totals 18 residues.